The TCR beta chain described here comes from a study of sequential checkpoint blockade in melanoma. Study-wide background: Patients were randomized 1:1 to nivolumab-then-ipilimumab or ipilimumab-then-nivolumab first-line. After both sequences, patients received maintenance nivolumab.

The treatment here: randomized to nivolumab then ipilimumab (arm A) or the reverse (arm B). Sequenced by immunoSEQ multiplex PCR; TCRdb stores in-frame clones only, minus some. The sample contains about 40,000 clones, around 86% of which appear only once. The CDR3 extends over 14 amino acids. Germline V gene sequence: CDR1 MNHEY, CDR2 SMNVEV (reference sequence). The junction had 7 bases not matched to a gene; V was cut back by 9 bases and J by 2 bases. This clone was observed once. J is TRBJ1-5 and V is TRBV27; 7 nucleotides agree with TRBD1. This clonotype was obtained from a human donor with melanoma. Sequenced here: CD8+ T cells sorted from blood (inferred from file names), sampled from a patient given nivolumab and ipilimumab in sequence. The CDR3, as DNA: TGTGCCAGTCGACAGGGATGGGGCAATCAGCCCCAGCATTTT. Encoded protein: CASRQGWGNQPQHF.